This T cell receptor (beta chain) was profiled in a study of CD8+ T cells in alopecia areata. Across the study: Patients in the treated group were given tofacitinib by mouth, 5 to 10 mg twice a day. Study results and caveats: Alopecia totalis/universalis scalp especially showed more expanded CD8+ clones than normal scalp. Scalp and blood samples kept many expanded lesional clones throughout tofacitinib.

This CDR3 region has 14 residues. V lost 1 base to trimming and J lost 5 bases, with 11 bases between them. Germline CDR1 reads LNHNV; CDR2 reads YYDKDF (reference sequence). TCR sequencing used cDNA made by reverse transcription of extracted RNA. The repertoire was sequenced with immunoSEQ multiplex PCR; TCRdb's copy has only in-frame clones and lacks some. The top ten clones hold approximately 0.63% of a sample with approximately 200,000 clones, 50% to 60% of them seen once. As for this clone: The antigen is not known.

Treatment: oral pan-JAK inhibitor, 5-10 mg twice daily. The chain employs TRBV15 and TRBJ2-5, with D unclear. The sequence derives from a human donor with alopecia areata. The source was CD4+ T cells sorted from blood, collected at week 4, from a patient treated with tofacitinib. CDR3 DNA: TGTGCCACCAGCAGAGTGGGCGCCGGGGAGACCCAGTACTTC. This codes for CATSRVGAGETQYF.